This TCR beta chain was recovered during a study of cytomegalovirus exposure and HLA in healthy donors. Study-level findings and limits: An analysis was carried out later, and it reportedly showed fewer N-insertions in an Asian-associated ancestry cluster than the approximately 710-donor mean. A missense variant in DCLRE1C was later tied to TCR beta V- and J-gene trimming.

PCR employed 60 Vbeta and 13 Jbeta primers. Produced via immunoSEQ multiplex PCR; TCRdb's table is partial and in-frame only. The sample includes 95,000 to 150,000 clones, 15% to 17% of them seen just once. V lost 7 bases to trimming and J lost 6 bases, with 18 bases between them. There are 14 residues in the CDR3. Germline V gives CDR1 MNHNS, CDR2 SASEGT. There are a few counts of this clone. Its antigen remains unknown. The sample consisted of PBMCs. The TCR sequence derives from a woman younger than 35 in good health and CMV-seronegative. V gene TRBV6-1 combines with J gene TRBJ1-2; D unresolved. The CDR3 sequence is CASIVTLAGDGYTF. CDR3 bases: TGTGCCAGCATTGTTACCCTTGCGGGAGATGGCTACACCTTC.